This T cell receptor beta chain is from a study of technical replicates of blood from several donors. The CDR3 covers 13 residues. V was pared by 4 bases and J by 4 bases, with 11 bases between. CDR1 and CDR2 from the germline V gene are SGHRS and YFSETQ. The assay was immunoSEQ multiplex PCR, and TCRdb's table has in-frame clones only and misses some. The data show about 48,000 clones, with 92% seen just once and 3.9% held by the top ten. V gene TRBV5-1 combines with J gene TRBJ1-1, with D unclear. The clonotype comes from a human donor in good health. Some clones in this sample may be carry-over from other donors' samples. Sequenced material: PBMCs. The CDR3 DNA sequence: TGCGCCAGCAGCCGCCGGGAGGGCACTGAAGCTTTCTTT. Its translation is CASSRREGTEAFF.